This TCR beta chain was profiled in a study of regulatory T cells in long-lasting Graves disease. Construction of TCR beta libraries relied on iRepertoire HTBI primers and on Arm-PCR targeting CDR3 regions. A single record per CDR3 protein comes from TCRdb applying MiXCR to the multiplex PCR reads. Found here are 350,000 to 500,000 distinct CDR3 sequences, approximately 16% of them singletons; the top ten hold about 25%. Noted time point: newly diagnosed GD, antithyroid drugs for less than 3 months. PBMC RNA served as the TCR library source. This clonotype came up many times. CDR1 SNHLY and CDR2 FYNNEI come from the germline V gene. The CDR3 loop spans 19 amino acids. J gave up 0 bases and V 4 bases, and 11 bases lay outside the gene matches. These data also featured in a second study, about T cells in Graves' hyperthyroidism and ophthalmopathy.

The TCR comes from a woman under 30 with Graves disease. The starting material was peripheral blood mononuclear cells (PBMCs), obtained at new diagnosis, from a patient treated with antithyroid drugs. The J gene is TRBJ1-4, the V gene TRBV2, with 10 bases identical to TRBD1. The CDR3 sequence: CASSVSGTGEGSTNEKLFF. For the CDR3, the DNA is TGTGCCAGCAGTGTGTCCGGGACAGGGGAAGGGTCAACTAATGAAAAACTGTTTTTT.